Listed below are T cell receptor beta chains from one sample, sequenced in a study of blood T cell repertoires in COVID-19. TCRdb keeps only in-frame clones here, not all; method: immunoSEQ multiplex PCR. There are around 170,000 clones in the sample; 84% occur only once, and roughly 14% lies in the top ten. What was sequenced was peripheral blood. These receptor sequences come from a man between 18 and 29 years old with active or convalescent COVID-19. Both conserved end residues are part of each CDR3. The order of the fields is CDR3 DNA, CDR3 protein, D gene, CDR3 length, clone size, V gene, J gene. The D gene is left open where the match is weak. The size entry is marked missing in some rows and otherwise reads once, few, many or a size class.

cdr3_nt: TGTGCCAGCAGCCAAACGTTAGGAGGGACTAGCGCTTACGAGCAGTACTTC; cdr3_aa: CASSQTLGGTSAYEQYF; d_call: TRBD2; cdr3_length: 17; clone_size: NA; v_call: TRBV4-2; j_call: TRBJ2-7
cdr3_nt: TGTGCCAGCAGAACGCAAACCGGTCAGCCCCAGCATTTT; cdr3_aa: CASRTQTGQPQHF; d_call: NA; cdr3_length: 13; clone_size: NA; v_call: TRBV2; j_call: TRBJ1-5
cdr3_nt: TGTGCCACCAGCAGAGACAGGCGGGGGGCGTACAATGAGCAGTTCTTC; cdr3_aa: CATSRDRRGAYNEQFF; d_call: TRBD2; cdr3_length: 16; clone_size: NA; v_call: TRBV15; j_call: TRBJ2-1
cdr3_nt: TGCGCCAGCAGCCAAGATGGCGGGAGCGAGCAGTTCTTC; cdr3_aa: CASSQDGGSEQFF; d_call: TRBD2; cdr3_length: 13; clone_size: NA; v_call: TRBV4-1; j_call: TRBJ2-1
cdr3_nt: TGTGCCAGCAGTTTTACTAGCGGACGGGGAGCCGGGGAGCTGTTTTTT; cdr3_aa: CASSFTSGRGAGELFF; d_call: TRBD2; cdr3_length: 16; clone_size: NA; v_call: TRBV6-6; j_call: TRBJ2-2
cdr3_nt: TGTGCCAGCAGTTTACGTCTGGCGAACACTGAAGCTTTCTTT; cdr3_aa: CASSLRLANTEAFF; d_call: NA; cdr3_length: 14; clone_size: once; v_call: TRBV27; j_call: TRBJ1-1
cdr3_nt: TGTGCCAGCAGTTCGCCTCTAGCGGGAGGGCCGGGCGCAGATACGCAGTATTTT; cdr3_aa: CASSSPLAGGPGADTQYF; d_call: TRBD2; cdr3_length: 18; clone_size: NA; v_call: TRBV6-2/TRBV6-3; j_call: TRBJ2-3
cdr3_nt: TGTGCCAGCAGCTTAACAACAGGGGGCGGCTACACCTTC; cdr3_aa: CASSLTTGGGYTF; d_call: TRBD1; cdr3_length: 13; clone_size: NA; v_call: TRBV5-8; j_call: TRBJ1-2
cdr3_nt: TGTGCCAGCAGCCAAGTCCGGAGCTCCTATAATTCACCCCTCCACTTT; cdr3_aa: CASSQVRSSYNSPLHF; d_call: NA; cdr3_length: 16; clone_size: NA; v_call: TRBV3-1/TRBV3-2; j_call: TRBJ1-6
cdr3_nt: TGCAGCGTTGGAGGGTTAACTGGGGCCAACGTCCTGACTTTC; cdr3_aa: CSVGGLTGANVLTF; d_call: NA; cdr3_length: 14; clone_size: few; v_call: TRBV29-1; j_call: TRBJ2-6
cdr3_nt: TGTGCCAGCAGCTTAGGACAGGGCGGCGAAAAACTGTTTTTT; cdr3_aa: CASSLGQGGEKLFF; d_call: TRBD1; cdr3_length: 14; clone_size: NA; v_call: TRBV7-9; j_call: TRBJ1-4
cdr3_nt: TGTGCCAGCAGCCCCTCGACAGGGAGCACAGATACGCAGTATTTT; cdr3_aa: CASSPSTGSTDTQYF; d_call: TRBD1; cdr3_length: 15; clone_size: NA; v_call: TRBV7-9; j_call: TRBJ2-3
cdr3_nt: TGTGCCAGCAGTCCGCCACAAAGTCCAACCGGGAATTCACCCCTCCACTTT; cdr3_aa: CASSPPQSPTGNSPLHF; d_call: NA; cdr3_length: 17; clone_size: once; v_call: TRBV2; j_call: TRBJ1-6
cdr3_nt: TGTGCCAGCTCACCAGGGCCGGGGAGGAACACTGAAGCTTTCTTT; cdr3_aa: CASSPGPGRNTEAFF; d_call: NA; cdr3_length: 15; clone_size: NA; v_call: TRBV18; j_call: TRBJ1-1
cdr3_nt: TGTGCCAGCAGCAACCGGGGACTAGCGGGAGGACGGATGAGCTCCTACAATGAGCAGTTCTTC; cdr3_aa: CASSNRGLAGGRMSSYNEQFF; d_call: TRBD2; cdr3_length: 21; clone_size: NA; v_call: TRBV3-1/TRBV3-2; j_call: TRBJ2-1
cdr3_nt: TGTGCCAGCAGTCAGGGGTGGGAGACCCAGTACTTC; cdr3_aa: CASSQGWETQYF; d_call: NA; cdr3_length: 12; clone_size: NA; v_call: TRBV2; j_call: TRBJ2-5
cdr3_nt: TGTGCCAGCAGCTTAGCGGTTATTGAGACCCAGTACTTC; cdr3_aa: CASSLAVIETQYF; d_call: NA; cdr3_length: 13; clone_size: NA; v_call: TRBV11-2; j_call: TRBJ2-5
cdr3_nt: TGCGCCAGCAGCGTGCAGGAGAGGGCAGATACGCAGTATTTT; cdr3_aa: CASSVQERADTQYF; d_call: NA; cdr3_length: 14; clone_size: NA; v_call: TRBV5-1; j_call: TRBJ2-3
cdr3_nt: TGTGCCACCAGTGACTCCACTCCCCAGGGGAGCTCCTACAATGAGCAGTTCTTC; cdr3_aa: CATSDSTPQGSSYNEQFF; d_call: NA; cdr3_length: 18; clone_size: NA; v_call: TRBV24-1; j_call: TRBJ2-1
cdr3_nt: TGTGCCAGCAGTTTCGGGACAGATAACTATGGCTACACCTTC; cdr3_aa: CASSFGTDNYGYTF; d_call: TRBD1; cdr3_length: 14; clone_size: NA; v_call: TRBV6-5; j_call: TRBJ1-2
cdr3_nt: TGTGCCAGCATGACAGGGAGCAATCAGCCCCAGCATTTT; cdr3_aa: CASMTGSNQPQHF; d_call: TRBD1; cdr3_length: 13; clone_size: NA; v_call: TRBV27; j_call: TRBJ1-5
cdr3_nt: TGTGCCAGCAGACCCGAGGGGTGGGGGCCCTATAGCAATCAGCCCCAGCATTTT; cdr3_aa: CASRPEGWGPYSNQPQHF; d_call: NA; cdr3_length: 18; clone_size: NA; v_call: TRBV27; j_call: TRBJ1-5
cdr3_nt: TGTGCCAGCAGCCCCTTCCTAGCTGGGTACGAGCAGTACTTC; cdr3_aa: CASSPFLAGYEQYF; d_call: NA; cdr3_length: 14; clone_size: NA; v_call: TRBV11-1; j_call: TRBJ2-7
cdr3_nt: TGCGCCAGCAGCACTAAAACCCCAAAGGCTAATACGAACACCGGGGAGCTGTTTTTT; cdr3_aa: CASSTKTPKANTNTGELFF; d_call: NA; cdr3_length: 19; clone_size: NA; v_call: TRBV5-1; j_call: TRBJ2-2
cdr3_nt: TGTGCCAGTAGTATTCCGACAGGGGGCTCTGGGGCCAACGTCCTGACTTTC; cdr3_aa: CASSIPTGGSGANVLTF; d_call: TRBD1; cdr3_length: 17; clone_size: NA; v_call: TRBV19; j_call: TRBJ2-6
cdr3_nt: TGTGCCAGCAGTCCCCCGACTAGCGGGGCCAACAATGAGCAGTTCTTC; cdr3_aa: CASSPPTSGANNEQFF; d_call: TRBD2; cdr3_length: 16; clone_size: NA; v_call: TRBV27; j_call: TRBJ2-1
cdr3_nt: TGCGCCAGCAGCTTCCCTAGCGACGAGCAGTACTTC; cdr3_aa: CASSFPSDEQYF; d_call: NA; cdr3_length: 12; clone_size: NA; v_call: TRBV5-1; j_call: TRBJ2-7
cdr3_nt: TGCAGCGTCTTACAGGGGACTAACTATGGCTACACCTTC; cdr3_aa: CSVLQGTNYGYTF; d_call: TRBD1; cdr3_length: 13; clone_size: NA; v_call: TRBV29-1; j_call: TRBJ1-2
cdr3_nt: TGTGCCAGCAGTTTGAACGGGAGGAGGAATGAGCAGTTCTTC; cdr3_aa: CASSLNGRRNEQFF; d_call: TRBD2; cdr3_length: 14; clone_size: NA; v_call: TRBV28; j_call: TRBJ2-1
cdr3_nt: TGTGCCAGCAGTGAAGCAAGGACAGATCAAGAGACCCAGTACTTC; cdr3_aa: CASSEARTDQETQYF; d_call: NA; cdr3_length: 15; clone_size: few; v_call: TRBV2; j_call: TRBJ2-5
cdr3_nt: TGTGCCAGCGTTACACGACTAGCGGGATTGGGCATCCAAGAGACCCAGTACTTC; cdr3_aa: CASVTRLAGLGIQETQYF; d_call: TRBD2; cdr3_length: 18; clone_size: NA; v_call: TRBV28; j_call: TRBJ2-5
cdr3_nt: TGCGCCAGCAGCTTTCTAGCATTTGGCACAGATACGCAGTATTTT; cdr3_aa: CASSFLAFGTDTQYF; d_call: NA; cdr3_length: 15; clone_size: NA; v_call: TRBV5-1; j_call: TRBJ2-3
cdr3_nt: TGTGCCAGTAGTACCCGTCGTTCGGCAGGATTTAGCTACGAGCAGTACTTC; cdr3_aa: CASSTRRSAGFSYEQYF; d_call: NA; cdr3_length: 17; clone_size: NA; v_call: TRBV19; j_call: TRBJ2-7
cdr3_nt: TGTGCCAGCAGTGGAGAGCTCGGGACAGCCGGATCTAACTATGGCTACACCTTC; cdr3_aa: CASSGELGTAGSNYGYTF; d_call: TRBD1; cdr3_length: 18; clone_size: NA; v_call: TRBV25-1; j_call: TRBJ1-2
cdr3_nt: TGTGCCAGCAGCTTATCTACAGGGGCTTATGAGCAGTTCTTC; cdr3_aa: CASSLSTGAYEQFF; d_call: TRBD1; cdr3_length: 14; clone_size: NA; v_call: TRBV7-9; j_call: TRBJ2-1
cdr3_nt: TGTGCCAGCAGCCCCTCATATCTAGAAACAGATACGCAGTATTTT; cdr3_aa: CASSPSYLETDTQYF; d_call: NA; cdr3_length: 15; clone_size: NA; v_call: TRBV7-2; j_call: TRBJ2-3
cdr3_nt: TGTGCCAGCAGCTCCCTAAGCGGGAGTAACGAGCAGTACTTC; cdr3_aa: CASSSLSGSNEQYF; d_call: TRBD2; cdr3_length: 14; clone_size: NA; v_call: TRBV13; j_call: TRBJ2-7
cdr3_nt: TGTGCCAGCAGCCGAGGACAGGGGTACGAGCAGTACTTC; cdr3_aa: CASSRGQGYEQYF; d_call: TRBD1; cdr3_length: 13; clone_size: NA; v_call: TRBV3-1/TRBV3-2; j_call: TRBJ2-7
cdr3_nt: TGTGCCAGCAGCCCGGGACTAGCGGGAGTCAATGAGCAGTTCTTC; cdr3_aa: CASSPGLAGVNEQFF; d_call: TRBD2; cdr3_length: 15; clone_size: NA; v_call: TRBV7-2; j_call: TRBJ2-1
cdr3_nt: TGTGCCAGCAGCTTACGACAATATAATTCACCCCTCCACTTT; cdr3_aa: CASSLRQYNSPLHF; d_call: NA; cdr3_length: 14; clone_size: NA; v_call: TRBV5-6; j_call: TRBJ1-6
cdr3_nt: TGCGCCAGCAGCTTGTTCTCTAGCGGGGGGTCCTACGAGCAGTACTTC; cdr3_aa: CASSLFSSGGSYEQYF; d_call: TRBD2; cdr3_length: 16; clone_size: NA; v_call: TRBV5-1; j_call: TRBJ2-7
cdr3_nt: TGTGCCAGCAGCTTGGCCGGCTCTAGCGGTTACGAGCAGTACTTC; cdr3_aa: CASSLAGSSGYEQYF; d_call: TRBD2; cdr3_length: 15; clone_size: NA; v_call: TRBV5-4; j_call: TRBJ2-7
cdr3_nt: TGTGCCAGCAGCTCCGACAGGGGCCTGGTCGCCGGGGAGCTGTTTTTT; cdr3_aa: CASSSDRGLVAGELFF; d_call: TRBD1; cdr3_length: 16; clone_size: NA; v_call: TRBV28; j_call: TRBJ2-2
cdr3_nt: TGTGCCAGCTCACCCTACGGGACACAGAAGTCCTACGAGCAGTACTTC; cdr3_aa: CASSPYGTQKSYEQYF; d_call: NA; cdr3_length: 16; clone_size: NA; v_call: TRBV18; j_call: TRBJ2-7
cdr3_nt: TGTGCCAGCAGCCACCAGACAGGGGGCAACTATGGCTACACCTTC; cdr3_aa: CASSHQTGGNYGYTF; d_call: TRBD1; cdr3_length: 15; clone_size: NA; v_call: TRBV3-1/TRBV3-2; j_call: TRBJ1-2
cdr3_nt: TGCGCCAGCAGCTCGGCGTGGTCGGGTAACTATGGCTACACCTTC; cdr3_aa: CASSSAWSGNYGYTF; d_call: NA; cdr3_length: 15; clone_size: few; v_call: TRBV5-1; j_call: TRBJ1-2
cdr3_nt: TGTGCCAGCAGCGTAGGTGGGAGACGCCAAGAGACCCAGTACTTC; cdr3_aa: CASSVGGRRQETQYF; d_call: NA; cdr3_length: 15; clone_size: NA; v_call: TRBV9; j_call: TRBJ2-5
cdr3_nt: TGTGCCAGCAGTTACTCGAGTCGTCGACAGAATTCACCCCTCCACTTT; cdr3_aa: CASSYSSRRQNSPLHF; d_call: NA; cdr3_length: 16; clone_size: NA; v_call: TRBV6-5; j_call: TRBJ1-6
cdr3_nt: TGTGCCACCAGCAGATCAGGGGGCATCAGAAGCACAGATACGCAGTATTTT; cdr3_aa: CATSRSGGIRSTDTQYF; d_call: TRBD1; cdr3_length: 17; clone_size: NA; v_call: TRBV15; j_call: TRBJ2-3
cdr3_nt: TGTGCCAGCAGTCCGGGGGGCCAACAGCCCCAGCATTTT; cdr3_aa: CASSPGGQQPQHF; d_call: NA; cdr3_length: 13; clone_size: NA; v_call: TRBV12-3/TRBV12-4; j_call: TRBJ1-5
cdr3_nt: TGTGCCACCAACCGCGGGGGGGGATACGAGCAGTACTTC; cdr3_aa: CATNRGGGYEQYF; d_call: TRBD2; cdr3_length: 13; clone_size: once; v_call: TRBV6-5; j_call: TRBJ2-7
cdr3_nt: TGTGCCAGCGTTATGCGGCCTCCCTACAATGAGCAGTTCTTC; cdr3_aa: CASVMRPPYNEQFF; d_call: NA; cdr3_length: 14; clone_size: NA; v_call: TRBV28; j_call: TRBJ2-1
cdr3_nt: TGTGCCAGCAGTAAGCGTTACGAGCAGTACTTC; cdr3_aa: CASSKRYEQYF; d_call: NA; cdr3_length: 11; clone_size: NA; v_call: TRBV12-3/TRBV12-4; j_call: TRBJ2-7
cdr3_nt: TGTGCCAGCACTAGCGGATTCACAGATACGCAGTATTTT; cdr3_aa: CASTSGFTDTQYF; d_call: TRBD2; cdr3_length: 13; clone_size: few; v_call: TRBV7-2; j_call: TRBJ2-3
cdr3_nt: TGCGCCAGCAGTGATACGTTGGATACAGCAACTAATGAAAAACTGTTTTTT; cdr3_aa: CASSDTLDTATNEKLFF; d_call: NA; cdr3_length: 17; clone_size: NA; v_call: TRBV10-2; j_call: TRBJ1-4
cdr3_nt: TGTGCCAGCACCTCAGGGTCCTCTAGCAATCAGCCCCAGCATTTT; cdr3_aa: CASTSGSSSNQPQHF; d_call: NA; cdr3_length: 15; clone_size: NA; v_call: TRBV6-5; j_call: TRBJ1-5
cdr3_nt: TGTGCCAGCAGCTTAGACTCGGGACAGTATTATGGCTACACCTTC; cdr3_aa: CASSLDSGQYYGYTF; d_call: TRBD1; cdr3_length: 15; clone_size: NA; v_call: TRBV7-2; j_call: TRBJ1-2